The text below deals with one T cell receptor (beta chain). The antigen is not known. CDR1 MNHNS and CDR2 SASEGT come from the germline V gene. V was trimmed by 1 base and J by 7 bases, leaving 8 bases between them. CDR3 length: 12 residues. The source of the sample is a study of cytomegalovirus exposure and HLA in healthy donors. Whole-study findings and limits: Within the data, a cluster of highly shared sequence variants was likely a sequencing artifact. In vitro experiments confirmed that three CMV-associated chains were specific for CMV antigens.

13 Jbeta primers and 60 Vbeta primers were used for the PCR. Using immunoSEQ multiplex PCR, the repertoire was profiled, and TCRdb retains in-frame clones only, with some absent. This table has over 110,000 clones, 75% to 80% appearing once. This TCR was sampled from a woman younger than 30 in good health and CMV-seropositive. The sequencing sample was made of PBMCs. The rearrangement uses TRBV6-1 and TRBJ2-7; D perhaps matches TRBD2 (5 bases). This chain's CDR3 is CASSEVGDEQYF. As DNA, the CDR3 is TGTGCCAGCAGTGAAGTCGGGGATGAGCAGTACTTC.